This paragraph covers one TCR beta chain sequence. The antigen it binds to is not known. No base quality values were provided; no much bigger clone lies one nucleotide off. The CDR3, cysteine through phenylalanine, is 15 amino acids long. Just CDR3 DNA is preserved here, 45 bases in frame from base 1. V is clipped by 1 base and J by 8 bases, and the sequence between their germline boundaries is 17 bases long. From the germline V gene, CDR1 is SGHVS and CDR2 is FQNEAQ. This record comes from a study of T cell responses to AZD1222 COVID-19 vaccine (dated by TCRdb to 2020 to 2022). Broadly, across the study: Because spike-specific TCR depth and breadth did not differ between the two schedules, AZD1222 recipients who got a second dose at roughly 4 weeks were pooled with those who got a second dose at roughly 12 weeks. A total of about 230 trial participants underwent TCR sequencing, of whom 200 to 220 received two doses of AZD1222 and around 26 received two doses of the MenACWY control vaccine. Trial participants were enrolled by age into subgroups of 18-55, 56-69 and 70-plus years, and about 150, 27 and 61 TCR-sequenced participants, respectively, were included in these subgroups.

The research as a whole found: Vaccine-associated CD4 TCRs spanned the whole spike protein, with dominant responses in regions 160-218 and 743-854. Epitopes outside the regions mutated in the B.1.351 and B.1.1.7 variants were reportedly recognized by nearly half of the unique spike-specific TCRs. After two AZD1222 doses, spike-specific TCR breadth and depth were significantly higher than at day 0 and than in MenACWY recipients. Because no samples from the day 14 peak response were available, repertoires could be characterized only after the peak T cell response. Participants were mostly white British and included more females than males, and it was suggested by the authors that clonal diversity may have been underestimated. Conclusions about previously exposed vaccinees are limited, since just 6 or 7 AZD1222 recipients were seropositive for SARS-CoV-2 at baseline. In the small 56-69-year group, the increase in depth fell short of significance, most likely because of low power.

Explained via the paper, the time point label denotes: baseline before first vaccination. Vaccinee samples were obtained from the UK trials COV001 and COV002, which included a single-blind randomized controlled phase 2/3 trial of AZD1222 (ChAdOx1 nCoV-19) in healthy adults. For TCRbeta chain sequencing, PBMC samples were collected from trial participants at day 0 and at day 28 after the second dose. The CDR3 regions of human TCRbeta chains were analyzed by immunosequencing. The original pipeline was this. TCRs in the repertoires were matched against a reference library of SARS-CoV-2-specific TCRs that had been generated with the MIRA antigen-specificity platform. Breadth meant the fraction of unique TCRs that were SARS-CoV-2-associated, whereas depth meant the fraction of total T cells that were SARS-CoV-2-associated. Each spike-specific TCR was assigned to its reactive spike region and to a CD4 or CD8 class using the MIRA data. Log10-transformed breadth and depth values were compared by one-way ANOVA with Sidak's multiple comparisons tests. What TCRdb holds here is the immuneACCESS table cut down to in-frame rearrangements. Part of the clones is not present; checked against another copy, under half of the missing clones reflect an unresolved V gene, and the others are unexplained. V and J calls and clone size are copied from that table; D and trimming were computed from the DNA. For this sample the table gives approximately 160,000 clones, of which less than 95% were detected only once. The ten biggest clones cover approximately 1.6% of the sample.

The chain uses TRBV7-8 and TRBJ1-2, with TRBD1 tentatively as D gene (6 bases match). The specimen comprised peripheral blood, sampled on day 0 of AZD1222 vaccination. This sequence originates from an adult in good health. The CDR3 is CASSLVSRSGEGYTF. The DNA reads as follows: TGTGCCAGCAGCTTAGTTAGCAGGTCAGGGGAGGGCTACACCTTC.